The T cell receptor (beta chain) under discussion was sequenced for a study of T cells after yellow fever vaccination. The study, taken as a whole, reports: The booster response re-showed most primary clones: approximately 95% CD4, approximately 86% CD8.

To note about this clonotype: Its antigen remains unidentified.

V dropped 2 bases and J dropped 0 bases, with 14 bases sitting between them. Germline values: CDR1 MNHEY, CDR2 SVGAGI. The CDR3 consists of 17 residues. TCRdb passed the 5' RACE reads through MiXCR, listing each CDR3 protein once. The sample has about 580,000 distinct CDR3 sequences, around 16% seen once. The clonotype was recovered from a man aged 18 to 30 who received the YFV17D yellow fever vaccine. The chain is built from TRBV6-5 and TRBJ1-5, with D unresolved. Material: PBMCs, obtained roughly 5 days after the first yellow fever vaccination. The CDR3 sequence: CASSYMGRPDSNQPQHF. As DNA, the CDR3 is TGTGCCAGCAGTTACATGGGCAGGCCAGATAGCAATCAGCCCCAGCATTTT.